The clone carrying this T cell receptor beta chain was seen once. Per the study methods: Amplification with reference gene primers provided the estimates of nucleated cell counts. Using immunoSEQ multiplex PCR, the repertoire was profiled, and TCRdb retains in-frame clones only, with some absent. V, J and clone size were drawn from that table, and D and trimming were deduced from the DNA. Altogether about 54,000 clones are present, about 90% being singletons, with the ten largest covering about 3%. This specimen belongs to a study of blood T cell repertoires in COVID-19. Study-wide context: Italy, Spain and the United States were the sources of the convalescent and acute COVID-19 samples. Sample material is recorded as cDNA or gDNA derived from T cells, B-cell-depleted T cells, or PBMCs.

V dropped 6 bases and J dropped 7 bases, with 13 bases sitting between them. The CDR3 sequence is 13 residues long. This chain uses TRBV12-3 or TRBV12-4 with TRBJ1-5; a weak D match, TRBD1 (5 bases). The sequence was obtained from a human donor in a cohort sampled during active COVID-19. Sequences were obtained from peripheral blood. The CDR3 coding sequence is TGTGCCAGCAGCCGGTCAGGGAACCAGCCCCAGCATTTT. It codes for CASSRSGNQPQHF.